The entry below gives a single TCR beta chain sequence along with its context. The entry originates in a study of CD8 T cells in Susac syndrome. Reverse transcription of roughly 0.5 to 1 ug RNA was performed with random hexamers. A single record per CDR3 protein comes from TCRdb applying MiXCR to the immunoSEQ multiplex PCR reads. The profile covers 200,000 or so distinct CDR3 sequences, with 90% to 96% appearing a single time and around 0.093% taken by the ten largest. The authors carried out high-throughput sequencing of TCR beta. They applied it to CD8+ and CD4+ T cells obtained from blood. Purification of the CD8+ and CD4+ T cells relied on negative isolation, and TEMRA cells underwent FACS enrichment. The CDR3 has 10 residues. V was pared by 6 bases and J by 6 bases, with 6 bases between. Germline CDR1 DFQATT, CDR2 SNEGSKA (reference sequence).

The sequencing sample was made of CD4+ T cells from PBMCs. This chain connects TRBV20-1 to TRBJ2-1; D might be TRBD2 (5 bases). The TCR comes from a human donor with multiple sclerosis. The CDR3 coding sequence is TGCAGTGCGCTAGCCAATGAGCAGTTCTTC. It is translated as CSALANEQFF.